This T cell receptor (beta chain) appears in the sequencing data of a study of cytomegalovirus exposure and HLA in healthy donors. This clone appeared once. Its cognate antigen is unknown. Germline V lookup: CDR1 MGHRA, CDR2 YSYEKL. This CDR3 has 13 residues. Trimming shortened V by 4 bases and J by 0 bases, and 6 bases separated the two germline ends. Study-level points and caveats: A classifier reportedly called cytomegalovirus status with high sensitivity and specificity.

The table came from immunoSEQ multiplex PCR; TCRdb's copy has only in-frame clones and leaves some out. The sample contains under 250,000 clones, approximately 84% of which appear only once. This receptor was identified in a man younger than 35 in good health and CMV-seropositive. The sample comprised PBMCs. V usage is TRBV4-1 and J usage is TRBJ1-1; D remains ambiguous. This CDR3 is CASSPPLNTEAFF. The CDR3 nucleotides read TGCGCCAGCAGCCCTCCGTTGAACACTGAAGCTTTCTTT.